This entry lists 22 T cell receptor beta chains sequenced from one sample in a study of human T cells and chemical hapten exposure. As for time point: patch test 1, 2 weeks after DPC sensitization. The treatment is: therapeutic diphenylcyclopropenone sensitization with weekly scalp DPC. TCRdb redid the calling of the RACE reads with MiXCR, one entry per CDR3 protein. The table shows 65,000 to 95,000 distinct CDR3 sequences, with about 10% occurring only once. The material sequenced was whole blood, taken in connection with sensitization to the hapten diphenylcyclopropenone (DPC). All receptors derive from an older woman with alopecia areata. Some clones in this sample may be carry-over from other donors' samples.

There are many counts of this clonotype. The junction does not match germline at one end; this may be a read error. The chain recombines TRBV7-7 with TRBJ2-5, with D tentatively TRBD2 (6 bases). Germline CDR1 is SSHAT and CDR2 is FNYEAQ (reference sequence). The CDR3 runs to 15 residues. The DNA of the CDR3 is TGTGCTAGCAGCGCCGGGACTCTGTACCAAGAGACCCAGTACTTC. This gives the protein CASSAGTLYQETQYF.

V and J are TRBV5-1 and TRBJ2-2, with a possible D match to TRBD2 (5 bases). V was clipped by 4 bases and J by 1 base, with 14 bases between them. Germline CDR1 SGHRS, CDR2 YFSETQ. The CDR3 runs to 16 residues. The CDR3 coding sequence is TGCGCCAGCAGCCGGCGGGTAGGGAGGAACACCGGGGAGCTGTTTTTT. It is translated as CASSRRVGRNTGELFF.

V gene TRBV11-2 combines with J gene TRBJ2-1; no clear D. V lost 1 base and J lost 8, with 3 bases in between. The CDR3 extends over 11 amino acids. Germline CDR1 and CDR2: SGHAT and FQNNGV. CDR3 sequence (DNA): TGTGCCAGCAGCTTAGTTGATGAGCAGTTCTTC. It yields the protein CASSLVDEQFF.

This clonotype was detected many times. The V gene is TRBV20-1, the J gene TRBJ2-5; 12 bases fit TRBD2. V dropped 5 bases and J dropped 3; count of bases not matched to a gene: 4. This CDR3 region has 14 residues. The germline gives CDR1 DFQATT, CDR2 SNEGSKA (reference sequence). CDR3 protein: CSAGLAGKKETQYF. In nucleotides, the CDR3 is TGCAGTGCTGGACTAGCGGGGAAAAAAGAGACCCAGTACTTC.

The chain employs TRBV19 and TRBJ2-7; tentative D call: TRBD1 (5 bases). The germline V and J ends were trimmed by 1 base and 5 bases, with 9 bases remaining between them. This CDR3 comprises 13 residues. Looked up from germline, CDR1 is LNHDA and CDR2 is SQIVND (reference sequence). The CDR3 region is CASSIAGFDEQYF. Written as DNA, the CDR3 is TGTGCCAGTAGTATAGCAGGGTTTGACGAGCAGTACTTC.

This clonotype showed up just a few times. The chain carries TRBV7-9 and TRBJ1-1; a weak D match, TRBD1 (5 bases). Trimming stripped 8 bases from V and 2 bases from J, with 12 bases between. Germline CDR1 and CDR2: SEHNR and FQNEAQ (reference sequence). The CDR3 covers 13 residues. CDR3 nucleotide sequence: TGTGCCAGCGGGGGGTCGAAAAACACTGAAGCTTTCTTT. This encodes CASGGSKNTEAFF.

Many counts were recorded for this clonotype. The J gene is TRBJ2-5, the V gene TRBV7-3, with TRBD2 matching over 7 bases. This CDR3 spans 14 amino acids. Germline V gene sequence: CDR1 SGHTA, CDR2 FQGTGA. V trimming: 7 bases; J trimming: 2 bases; junction bases outside the gene matches: 7. The CDR3 sequence is CASMKRRGQETQYF. CDR3 bases: TGTGCCAGCATGAAGAGGCGGGGGCAAGAGACCCAGTACTTC.

This clonotype was seen repeatedly, ten times or more. V gene TRBV20-1 combines with J gene TRBJ1-3; the D is unclear. There are 12 residues in the CDR3. Germline-derived CDR1 and CDR2 are DFQATT and SNEGSKA (reference sequence). V was clipped by 6 bases and J by 0 bases, with 6 bases between them. CDR3 residues: CSATYSGNTIYF. The CDR3 DNA reads TGCAGTGCAACATACTCTGGAAACACCATATATTTT.

This clonotype has at least ten counts. The chain couples TRBV10-3 to TRBJ2-4; D not resolved. CDR3 size: 16 residues. V lost 0 bases and J lost 1, with 10 bases in between. CDR1 and CDR2 from the germline V gene are ENHRY and SYGVKD. The DNA for the CDR3 is TGTGCCATCAGTGAGTCGATAACTTTCGCCAAAAACATTCAGTACTTC. It is translated as CAISESITFAKNIQYF.

The table lists this clonotype with a few counts. The rearrangement uses TRBV11-2 and TRBJ1-6; no clear D gene. Trimming stripped 5 bases from V and 10 bases from J, with 21 bases between. CDR1 and CDR2 (germline): SGHAT, FQNNGV. The CDR3 is made up of 16 amino acids. Written as DNA, the CDR3 is TGTGCCAGCAGCCTAATCTCTGCAGAAGGTGGCTCACCCCTCCACTTT. Protein product: CASSLISAEGGSPLHF.

As to this clonotype: This sequence may be a read error, since a much larger clone differs from it by one base. This chain links TRBV5-1 with TRBJ1-4, with 7 bases lining up with TRBD1. The CDR3 is 15 residues long. The germline CDR1 and CDR2 sequences are SGHRS and YFSETQ. The CDR3 DNA sequence: TGCGCCAGCAGCATACGACAGGGAGTACATGAAAATCTGTTTTTT. It codes for CASSIRQGVHENLFF.

Many counts were recorded for this clonotype. This chain links TRBV11-2 with TRBJ2-5; D possibly corresponds to TRBD2 (7 bases). Trimming pared 4 bases from V and 4 bases from J, leaving 19 bases between. Germline CDR1 and CDR2: SGHAT and FQNNGV. The CDR3 spans 16 residues. The CDR3 reads CASSSWGGQLLETQYF. The CDR3 DNA follows: TGTGCCAGCAGCTCGTGGGGGGGGCAACTTCTAGAGACCCAGTACTTC.

A few counts support this clonotype. The chain employs TRBV2 and TRBJ1-1, with D unclear. This CDR3 spans 12 amino acids. CDR1 and CDR2 (germline): SNHLY, FYNNEI. Trimming cost V 2 bases and J 7 bases, with 8 bases left between them. The CDR3 nucleotides are TGTGCCAGCAGTGAAATGGGGTTTGAAGCTTTCTTT. Amino acids: CASSEMGFEAFF.

There are a few counts of this clonotype. The V and J genes are TRBV7-2 and TRBJ1-2; a possible D gene is TRBD1 (5 bases). The CDR3 is 16 amino acids. Germline loops: CDR1 SGHTA, CDR2 FQGNSA. Deletions cut 1 base from V and 5 bases from J, with 17 bases between. The CDR3 region is CASSLGSGERGYGYTF. CDR3 DNA: TGTGCCAGCAGCTTAGGATCAGGCGAAAGGGGATATGGCTACACCTTC.

The table lists this clonotype with a few counts. This sequence joins TRBV19 and TRBJ2-1; D may correspond to TRBD1 or TRBD2 (6 bases each). CDR3 length: 16 residues. CDR1 is LNHDA, CDR2 SQIVND, per germline (reference sequence). Trimming removed 2 bases from V and 4 bases from J, with 15 bases in between. As DNA, the CDR3 is TGTGCCAGTAGTATAAGGCGCCGGGGGCGGTACAATGAGCAGTTCTTC. Translated, it gives CASSIRRRGRYNEQFF.

V is TRBV30 and J is TRBJ1-1, with TRBD1 as a possible D gene (6 bases). Trimming took 2 bases from V and 1 from J, leaving 11 bases between them. The CDR3 consists of 14 residues. Germline values: CDR1 GTSNPN, CDR2 SVGIG (reference sequence). Written as DNA, the CDR3 is TGTGCCTGGAGTCTATGGACAGAGAACACTGAAGCTTTCTTT. As protein: CAWSLWTENTEAFF. The whole variable domain, remainder taken from reference TRBV30 and TRBJ1-1, is SQTIHQWPATLVQPVGSPLSLECTVEGTSNPNLYWYRQAAGRGLQLLFYSVGIGQISSEVPQNLSASRPQDRQFILSSKKLLLSDSGFYLCAWSLWTENTEAFFGQGTRLTVV.

With regard to this clonotype: This may stem from a read error, because a much larger clone lies one nucleotide away. This chain uses TRBV7-3 with TRBJ1-1; no clear D. This CDR3 has 13 amino acids. Germline loops: CDR1 SGHTA, CDR2 FQGTGA. The CDR3 region has the DNA TGTGCCAGCAGCTCGCAGATGAACACTGAAGCTTACTTT. Translation: CASSSQMNTEAYF.

The CDR3 region is CSASSLNYGYTF. The CDR3 DNA reads as TGCAGTGCTAGTAGCTTAAACTATGGCTACACCTTC. The chain links TRBV20-1 to TRBJ1-2, with D hard to call. The CDR3 runs to 12 residues. V was pared by 3 bases and J by 2 bases, with 7 bases between. CDR1 DFQATT and CDR2 SNEGSKA come from the germline V gene (reference sequence).

This clonotype was found a few times. This chain uses TRBV7-9 with TRBJ2-1, with D maybe TRBD2 (6 bases). The CDR3 extends over 16 amino acids. The V gene's germline CDR1 is SEHNR and CDR2 FQNEAQ (reference sequence). V lost 1 base and J lost 6, with 16 bases in between. The DNA for the CDR3 is TGTGCCAGCAGCTTAGGGAACTACGGGGGAAGCAATGAGCAGTTCTTC. Its protein is CASSLGNYGGSNEQFF. The full variable domain, completed using reference TRBV7-9 and TRBJ2-1, is DTGVSQNPRHKITKRGQNVTFRCDPISEHNRLYWYRQTLGQGPEFLTYFQNEAQLEKSRLLSDRFSAERPKGSFSTLEIQRTEQGDSAMYLCASSLGNYGGSNEQFFGPGTRLTVL.

In its sample, this clonotype was seen many times. The chain couples TRBV5-1 to TRBJ2-3; 10 bases map to TRBD1. V was pared by 3 bases and J by 1 base, with 14 bases of the junction left unmatched. The V gene's germline CDR1 is SGHRS and CDR2 YFSETQ. CDR3 length: 19 amino acids. The DNA of the CDR3 is TGCGCCAGCAGCTGGATGATTGGACAGGGGGTTGGAGGCACAGATACGCAGTATTTT. This encodes CASSWMIGQGVGGTDTQYF.

This clonotype was counted at least ten times. The chain is built from TRBV2 and TRBJ1-1, with a tentative D call TRBD1 (5 bases). CDR1 and CDR2 from the germline V gene are SNHLY and FYNNEI. The CDR3 consists of 14 residues. The V and J ends lost 7 bases and 4 bases respectively, with 16 bases between them. In DNA form, the CDR3 reads TGTGCCAGCAAAACCCAGGGTTGGGGCACTGAAGCTTTCTTT. This gives the protein CASKTQGWGTEAFF.

This clonotype was seen many times. The rearrangement links TRBV11-2 to TRBJ2-5, with 10 bases aligning to TRBD2. This CDR3 spans 15 amino acids. Per the germline V gene, CDR1 is SGHAT and CDR2 is FQNNGV. V lost 7 bases and J lost 1; bases outside the gene matches: 6. CDR3 in DNA: TGTGCCAGCACGCCGGCTAGCGGGGGCCAAGAGACCCAGTACTTC. Its translation is CASTPASGGQETQYF.